This TCR beta chain is drawn from a study of shared clonotypes between healthy human individuals. As for the study in general: CD8 memory received one plate per donor, CD8 naive two, CD4 memory three and CD4 naive three.

The authors divided CD4+ cells into CD45RA+ naive and CD45RA-negative memory subsets. V lost 4 bases, J lost 5 bases, and 17 bases lay in between. The CDR3 spans 15 residues. CDR1 and CDR2 from the germline V gene are MGHRA and YSYEKL. Turning to this clone: What it binds is unknown.

Every subset had its genomic DNA shared out evenly among several immunoSEQ plates. Libraries were prepared by immunoSEQ multiplex PCR; TCRdb keeps only in-frame clonotypes and omits some of them. The sample includes some 2,000,000 clones, approximately 94% seen only once; the top ten take roughly 0.13%. Study-level points and caveats: Naive CD4 clonotypes overlapped across a few donors at around 4.7%.

Sequencing used naive CD4+ T cells sorted from blood. Subset: CD45RA+ positively selected. The rearrangement links TRBV4-1 to TRBJ1-1; D is unresolved. The source of this sequence is a man aged 18 to 30 in good health. CDR3 loop: CASSLGEDLRTEAFF. The CDR3 DNA reads TGCGCCAGCAGCCTCGGAGAGGACTTGAGGACTGAAGCTTTCTTT.